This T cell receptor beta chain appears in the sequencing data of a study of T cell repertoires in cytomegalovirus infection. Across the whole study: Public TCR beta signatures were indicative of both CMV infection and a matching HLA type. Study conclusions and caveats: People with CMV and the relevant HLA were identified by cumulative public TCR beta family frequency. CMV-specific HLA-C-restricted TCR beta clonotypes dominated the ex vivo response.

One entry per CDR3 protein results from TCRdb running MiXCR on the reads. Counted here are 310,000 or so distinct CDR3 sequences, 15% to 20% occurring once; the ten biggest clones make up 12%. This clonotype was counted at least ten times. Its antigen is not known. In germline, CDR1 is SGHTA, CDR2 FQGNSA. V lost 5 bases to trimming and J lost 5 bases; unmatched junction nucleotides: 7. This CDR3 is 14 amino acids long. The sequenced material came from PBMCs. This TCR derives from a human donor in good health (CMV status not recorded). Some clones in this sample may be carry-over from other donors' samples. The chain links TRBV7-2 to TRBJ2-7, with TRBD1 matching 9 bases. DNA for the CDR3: TGTGCCAGCAGCCCCGGGACAGGGAGGGACGAGCAGTACTTC. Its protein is CASSPGTGRDEQYF.